This TCR beta chain was found in a study of blood T cell repertoires in COVID-19. J was trimmed by 4 bases and V by 0 bases; bases with no gene match: 4. Germline CDR1 SGHDT, CDR2 YYEEEE. This CDR3 has 16 residues. The repertoire was sequenced with immunoSEQ multiplex PCR; TCRdb's copy has only in-frame clones and lacks some. The sample lists some 300,000 clones, about 91% occurring once. J is TRBJ2-7 and V is TRBV5-6; 13 bases are shared with TRBD2. Sample: peripheral blood. The clonotype comes from a woman aged 25 to 39 who had recovered from COVID-19. The CDR3 loop is CASSLVTSGGAYEQYF. Written as DNA, the CDR3 is TGTGCCAGCAGCTTGGTAACTAGCGGGGGGGCATACGAGCAGTACTTC.